This T cell receptor beta chain was obtained from a study of T cells in Graves' hyperthyroidism and ophthalmopathy. Researchers amplified the TCR beta CDR3 regions from RNA transcripts. During a first-round RT-PCR of the TCR CDR3, the HTBI primer set was used. TCRdb reanalysed the multiplex PCR reads using MiXCR and keeps one entry per CDR3 protein. The sample lists about 570,000 distinct CDR3 sequences; 12% to 15% were seen once. The CDR3 spans 11 residues. Germline V CDR1 and CDR2: GTSNPN, SVGIG (reference sequence). V was pared by 2 bases and J by 5 bases, with 6 bases between. Sequencing was performed on blood. The gene calls are TRBV30 and TRBJ2-5, with no clear D. The origin of this receptor is a woman in her thirties or forties with Graves' hyperthyroidism. The chain's CDR3 is CAWSFGETQYF. The CDR3, as DNA: TGTGCCTGGAGTTTTGGTGAGACCCAGTACTTC.